The 29 T cell receptor beta chains in this list originate from one sample, sequenced in a study of blood T cell repertoires in COVID-19. Some clones are missing from TCRdb's copy, which holds only in-frame ones; the method was immunoSEQ multiplex PCR. The sample lists roughly 200,000 clones, approximately 80% seen once, with around 25% in the top ten. Sequencing was carried out using peripheral blood. The receptor source for this set is a man aged 35 to 55 with acute or convalescent COVID-19.

The chain is built from TRBV6-5 and TRBJ1-1, with TRBD1 identical over 10 bases. The CDR3 runs 15 residues. CDR1 MNHEY and CDR2 SVGAGI come from the germline V gene. The J segment lost 0 bases and the V segment lost 5 bases, leaving 3 bases of the junction unmatched. CDR3 sequence (DNA): TGTGCCAGCAGTAGACAGGGGGCCGTGAACACTGAAGCTTTCTTT. This gives the protein CASSRQGAVNTEAFF.

The chain links TRBV3-1 (or the pseudogene TRBV3-2) to TRBJ2-7, with unresolved D. The CDR3 totals 11 residues. Trimming stripped 2 bases from V and 7 bases from J, with 6 bases between. Germline values: CDR1 LGHDT, CDR2 YNNKEL (reference sequence). The CDR3: CASSQFREQYF. CDR3 coding DNA: TGTGCCAGCAGCCAATTCAGAGAGCAGTACTTC.

The chain has TRBV2 and TRBJ2-2; 7 bases align to TRBD1. CDR3 length: 14 amino acids. The junction had 7 bases not matched to a gene; V was cut back by 6 bases and J by 6 bases. Germline-derived CDR1 and CDR2 are SNHLY and FYNNEI. The CDR3 loop reads CASRQTGVPGELFF. In DNA, the CDR3 is TGTGCCAGCAGGCAAACAGGGGTCCCCGGGGAGCTGTTTTTT.

The CDR3 protein is CASSRGIRTGSYGYTF. For the CDR3, the DNA is TGTGCCAGCAGCCGAGGAATAAGAACAGGGAGCTATGGCTACACCTTC. The V gene is TRBV14, the J gene TRBJ1-2; TRBD1 might be the D (6 bases). This CDR3 is 16 amino acids long. The germline CDR1 and CDR2 sequences are SGHDN and FVKESK. V shed 4 bases and J shed 4 bases, with 19 bases lying between them. Full variable domain (rest looked up from reference TRBV14 and TRBJ1-2): EAGVTQFPSHSVIEKGQTVTLRCDPISGHDNLYWYRRVMGKEIKFLLHFVKESKQDESGMPNNRFLAERTGGTYSTLKVQPAELEDSGVYFCASSRGIRTGSYGYTFGSGTRLTVV.

The chain joins TRBV3-1 (or the pseudogene TRBV3-2) to TRBJ1-1; D gene uncertain. Germline CDR1 LGHDT, CDR2 YNNKEL (reference sequence). The V end lost 2 bases, the J end lost 8 bases, and 6 bases lay between the germline ends. The CDR3 extends over 11 amino acids. The CDR3 region has the DNA TGTGCCAGCAGCCAATCACGGGAAGCTTTCTTT. Protein sequence: CASSQSREAFF.

CDR3 sequence reads: CASSETGPTYEQYF. CDR3 coding DNA: TGTGCCAGCAGTGAAACAGGGCCCACCTACGAGCAGTACTTC. The chain employs TRBV2 and TRBJ2-7; D possibly corresponds to TRBD1 (6 bases). Germline-derived CDR1 and CDR2 are SNHLY and FYNNEI. The CDR3 runs 14 residues. Trimming stripped 2 bases from V and 2 bases from J, with 10 bases between.

In its sample, this clone was seen a few times. The rearrangement joins TRBV5-6 to TRBJ2-5; D is possibly TRBD1 (5 bases). The germline V and J ends were trimmed by 5 bases and 4 bases, with 15 bases remaining between them. Germline lookup yields CDR1 SGHDT and CDR2 YYEEEE. There are 14 residues in the CDR3. The CDR3 sequence is CASSPDTSVETQYF. DNA of the CDR3: TGTGCCAGCAGTCCGGACACCTCCGTAGAGACCCAGTACTTC. The complete variable domain, with remaining parts taken from reference TRBV5-6 and TRBJ2-5, reads DAGVTQSPTHLIKTRGQQVTLRCSPKSGHDTVSWYQQALGQGPQFIFQYYEEEERQRGNFPDRFSGHQFPNYSSELNVNALLLGDSALYLCASSPDTSVETQYFGPGTRLLVL.

This clone has ten or more counts. The chain combines TRBV5-4 with TRBJ1-1, with TRBD1 identical over 9 bases. Trimming took 6 bases from V and 5 from J; bases not matched to a gene: 11. The CDR3 has 15 residues. Germline CDR1 SGHNT, CDR2 YYREEE (reference sequence). Written as DNA, the CDR3 is TGTGCCAGCACCCAAATACAGGGGGCAGGGACTGAAGCTTTCTTT. Its protein is CASTQIQGAGTEAFF.

V usage is TRBV6-6 and J usage is TRBJ1-6, with 7 bases fitting TRBD1. The V gene's germline CDR1 is MNHNY and CDR2 SVGAGI (reference sequence). The CDR3 is 16 residues long. Trimming took 7 bases from V and 3 from J; bases not matched to a gene: 9. The CDR3 region is CASTEQGQNYNSPLHF. The DNA for the CDR3 is TGTGCCAGCACCGAACAGGGACAGAACTATAATTCACCCCTCCACTTT.

V is TRBV15 and J is TRBJ1-2; 9 bases fit TRBD1. V was clipped by 6 bases and J by 6 bases; unmatched bases: 8. This CDR3 is built from 14 residues. Germline-derived CDR1 and CDR2 are LNHNV and YYDKDF (reference sequence). The CDR3 loop reads CATREYRGLNGYTF. In DNA form, the CDR3 reads TGTGCCACCAGAGAATACAGGGGGCTAAATGGCTACACCTTC.

This chain joins TRBV3-1 (or the pseudogene TRBV3-2) and TRBJ1-2, with a possible D match to TRBD1 (6 bases). The length of the CDR3 is 16 residues. Deletions cut 3 bases from V and 3 bases from J, with 17 bases between. The germline V gene has CDR1 LGHDT and CDR2 YNNKEL (reference sequence). The CDR3 protein is CASSHMWGRQDYGYTF. CDR3 in DNA: TGTGCCAGCAGCCACATGTGGGGGCGCCAGGACTATGGCTACACCTTC.

J is TRBJ2-3 and V is TRBV11-3; D remains unclear. Germline V gene lookup returns CDR1 SGHNT and CDR2 YENEEA. The CDR3 is 16 residues long. V gave up 1 base and J gave up 2 bases, with 13 bases separating them. The CDR3 region is CASSLGRYHNTDTQYF. The CDR3 coding sequence is TGTGCCAGCAGCTTAGGGAGATACCATAACACAGATACGCAGTATTTT.

The V call is TRBV15, the J call TRBJ1-5; a possible D gene is TRBD1 (5 bases). The V end was cut by 6 bases, the J end by 2 bases, with 11 bases between. This CDR3 has 14 residues. The V gene's germline CDR1 is LNHNV and CDR2 YYDKDF (reference sequence). The CDR3 nucleotides are TGTGCCACCAGTAAGGGAGGGGGCAATCAGCCCCAGCATTTT. It encodes CATSKGGGNQPQHF.

This chain connects TRBV5-1 to TRBJ2-2; 11 bases line up with TRBD2. Germline loops: CDR1 SGHRS, CDR2 YFSETQ. V shed 0 bases and J 6 bases; nucleotides not matched to a gene: 7. This CDR3 is 17 amino acids long. CDR3 DNA sequence: TGCGCCAGCAGCTTGGCGTCACCGGGACTAGCGGCCGGGGAGCTGTTTTTT. It encodes CASSLASPGLAAGELFF.

The CDR3 spells CSVESGAIGNTIYF. Written as DNA, the CDR3 is TGCAGCGTTGAGTCAGGGGCCATTGGAAACACCATATATTTT. The chain has TRBV29-1 and TRBJ1-3; tentatively, D is TRBD1 (6 bases). The V end lost 3 bases, the J end lost 3 bases, and 12 bases lay between the germline ends. The germline gives CDR1 SQVTM, CDR2 ANQGSEA. The CDR3 spans 14 residues.

The chain's CDR3 is CASSSPGQAYEQYF. The CDR3 bases are TGCGCCAGCAGTTCACCGGGACAGGCCTACGAGCAGTACTTC. The chain links TRBV5-1 to TRBJ2-7; 8 positions match TRBD1. Germline CDR1 is SGHRS and CDR2 is YFSETQ. The CDR3 consists of 14 residues. V lost 5 bases, J lost 2 bases, and 6 bases stayed unmatched.

The V call is TRBV7-9, the J call TRBJ2-5; 10 bases line up with TRBD2. Germline CDR1 reads SEHNR; CDR2 reads FQNEAQ (reference sequence). CDR3 length: 18 amino acids. The junction had 15 bases not matched to a gene; V was cut back by 3 bases and J by 5 bases. The CDR3 loop reads CASSFSVLLAGRDETQYF. The CDR3 nucleotides read TGTGCCAGCAGCTTTTCGGTCTTACTAGCGGGACGAGATGAGACCCAGTACTTC.

This clone has more than one count but fewer than ten. This chain joins TRBV27 and TRBJ1-1, with 10 bases aligning to TRBD1. This CDR3 has 13 residues. With 5 bases clipped from V and 6 bases from J, the junction kept 3 bases outside the gene matches. Germline lookup yields CDR1 MNHEY and CDR2 SMNVEV (reference sequence). In DNA, the CDR3 is TGTGCCAGCAGTCGACAGGGGGCTTCTGAAGCTTTCTTT. It specifies CASSRQGASEAFF.

The table lists this clone with a few counts. Other nucleotide sequences from this sample produce the same CDR3. The chain carries TRBV12-3 or TRBV12-4 and TRBJ2-1; D might be TRBD1 (6 bases). This CDR3 comprises 13 residues. V was pared by 5 bases and J by 5 bases, with 10 bases between. The CDR3 DNA reads TGTGCCAGCAGTACCCGACAGGACAATGAGCAGTTCTTC. Encoded protein: CASSTRQDNEQFF.

This chain joins TRBV7-2 and TRBJ2-7; TRBD1 is a possible D gene (5 bases). V gave up 5 bases and J gave up 4 bases, with 18 bases separating them. The CDR3 length is 15 residues. Germline CDR1 and CDR2: SGHTA and FQGNSA. In DNA form, the CDR3 reads TGTGCCAGCAGCAAAAGCCCGGCAGGGCCTTACGAGCAGTACTTC. It is translated as CASSKSPAGPYEQYF.

Details on this clone: Additional DNA sequences in this sample encode the identical CDR3. In DNA, the CDR3 is TGCGCCAGCAGCCTGGACGGGATGAACACTGAAGCTTTCTTT. This translates into CASSLDGMNTEAFF. The chain links TRBV5-1 to TRBJ1-1, with unresolved D. V lost 4 bases, J lost 0 bases, and 10 bases lay in between. This CDR3 comprises 14 residues. From germline, CDR1 is SGHRS and CDR2 YFSETQ.

The genes are TRBV7-8 and TRBJ2-1; 8 nucleotides align to TRBD2. With V trimmed by 5 bases and J by 3 bases, 12 bases remained unmatched. The CDR3 sequence is 17 residues long. Germline V lookup: CDR1 SGHVS, CDR2 FQNEAQ. The DNA of the CDR3 is TGTGCCAGCAGCCAGTTTCCCCTAGCGGGTGACTACAATGAGCAGTTCTTC. Translated: CASSQFPLAGDYNEQFF.

The V call is TRBV5-4, the J call TRBJ1-6; D is perhaps TRBD1 (6 bases). In germline, CDR1 is SGHNT, CDR2 YYREEE (reference sequence). The CDR3 is made up of 19 amino acids. Trimming stripped 4 bases from V and 4 bases from J, with 24 bases between. CDR3 sequence reads: CASSEKGQHEGFYNSPLHF. DNA for the CDR3: TGTGCCAGCAGCGAAAAAGGACAGCATGAGGGGTTTTATAATTCACCCCTCCACTTT.

This chain links TRBV2 with TRBJ1-5, with TRBD1 matching 7 bases. The CDR3 is made up of 13 amino acids. Unmatched junction bases numbered 8, after V lost 8 bases and J lost 7 bases. Germline lookup yields CDR1 SNHLY and CDR2 FYNNEI. CDR3 sequence: CASQGGTVQPQHF. CDR3 nucleotide sequence: TGTGCCAGCCAAGGGGGCACTGTCCAGCCCCAGCATTTT.

This clone was detected a few times. The chain is built from TRBV2 and TRBJ1-5, with D perhaps matching TRBD1 (5 bases). Germline V CDR1 and CDR2: SNHLY, FYNNEI. The CDR3 is 13 amino acids. The ends were cut back, 4 bases at V and 9 bases at J, with 13 bases in the middle. CDR3 nucleotide sequence: TGTGCCAGCAGTGGCGAGACCCAGGGGCCCCAGCATTTT. It yields the protein CASSGETQGPQHF.

This chain connects TRBV28 to TRBJ1-1; 11 nucleotides align to TRBD1. CDR1 is MDHEN and CDR2 is SYDVKM in the germline V gene. The CDR3 length is 17 residues. The ends lost 7 bases at V and 1 base at J; junction bases unmatched: 11. CDR3 residues: CASTATGTGGWNTEAFF. The CDR3 nucleotides read TGTGCCAGCACAGCCACCGGGACAGGGGGATGGAACACTGAAGCTTTCTTT.

This chain links TRBV19 with TRBJ1-5; a weak D match, TRBD1 (6 bases). The CDR3 extends over 15 amino acids. Germline CDR1 reads LNHDA; CDR2 reads SQIVND (reference sequence). Trimming removed 9 bases from V and 4 bases from J, with 19 bases in between. The CDR3: CASSRSRQGNQPQHF. The DNA of the CDR3 is TGTGCCAGCTCACGTTCCCGGCAGGGGAATCAGCCCCAGCATTTT. Full variable domain (remainder filled in from reference TRBV19 and TRBJ1-5): DGGITQSPKYLFRKEGQNVTLSCEQNLNHDAMYWYRQDPGQGLRLIYYSQIVNDFQKGDIAEGYSVSREKKESFPLTVTSAQKNPTAFYLCASSRSRQGNQPQHFGDGTRLSIL.

This rearrangement joins TRBV29-1 to TRBJ1-4; 7 bases align to TRBD1. The germline V gene has CDR1 SQVTM and CDR2 ANQGSEA. The ends lost 7 bases at V and 8 bases at J; junction bases unmatched: 10. The CDR3 covers 13 residues. CDR3 in amino acids: CSAVRGTEEKLFF. CDR3 DNA sequence: TGCAGCGCAGTACGGGGGACAGAGGAAAAACTGTTTTTT.

The rearrangement links TRBV15 to TRBJ1-6; TRBD1 matches 11 bases. Per germline, CDR1 LNHNV and CDR2 YYDKDF (reference sequence). After removal of 1 base from V and 7 bases from J, the junction contained 0 bases not matched to a gene. The CDR3 extends over 15 amino acids. CDR3 protein: CATSRGTGGNSPLHF. The CDR3 DNA reads as TGTGCCACCAGCAGAGGGACAGGGGGCAATTCACCCCTCCACTTT. Full variable domain (rest looked up from reference TRBV15 and TRBJ1-6): DAMVIQNPRYQVTQFGKPVTLSCSQTLNHNVMYWYQQKSSQAPKLLFHYYDKDFNNEADTPDNFQSRRPNTSFCFLDIRSPGLGDTAMYLCATSRGTGGNSPLHFGNGTRLTVT.